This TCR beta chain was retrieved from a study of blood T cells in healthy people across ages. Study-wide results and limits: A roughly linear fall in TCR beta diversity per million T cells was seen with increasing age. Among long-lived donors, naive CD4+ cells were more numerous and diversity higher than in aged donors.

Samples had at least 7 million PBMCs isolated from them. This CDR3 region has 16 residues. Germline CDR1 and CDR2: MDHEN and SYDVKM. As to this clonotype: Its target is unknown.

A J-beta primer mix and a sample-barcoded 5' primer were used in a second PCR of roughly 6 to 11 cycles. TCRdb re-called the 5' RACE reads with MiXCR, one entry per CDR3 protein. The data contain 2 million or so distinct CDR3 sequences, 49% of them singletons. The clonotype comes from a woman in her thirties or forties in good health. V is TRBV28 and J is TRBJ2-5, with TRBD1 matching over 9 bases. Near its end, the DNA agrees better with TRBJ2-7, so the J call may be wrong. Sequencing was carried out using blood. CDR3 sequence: CASSTPGDRASHEQYF. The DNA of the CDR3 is TGTGCCAGCAGCACACCTGGGGACAGGGCTAGCCACGAGCAGTACTTC.